This T cell receptor beta chain comes out of a study of CD8 T cells in Susac syndrome. cDNA came from roughly 0.5 to 1 ug RNA primed by random hexamers. MiXCR was run by TCRdb on the immunoSEQ multiplex PCR reads, yielding one entry per CDR3 protein. The sample comprises approximately 150,000 distinct CDR3 sequences, approximately 93% of which are singletons, and approximately 0.094% rests with the top ten. The T cells that were sequenced for TCR beta were CD8+ and CD4+ cells from blood. While CD8+ and CD4+ T cells were isolated negatively, TEMRA cells were enriched by FACS. The CDR3 is 16 amino acids. CDR1 is GTSNPN, CDR2 SVGIG, per germline (reference sequence). Deletions cut 0 bases from V and 8 bases from J, with 22 bases between.

This clonotype originated in a human donor with multiple sclerosis. The chain is built from TRBV30 and TRBJ1-2; D is unclear. Sample: CD4+ T cells from PBMCs. The CDR3 here is CAWSVRETAYSRGYTF. The CDR3, as DNA: TGTGCCTGGAGTGTACGCGAAACAGCTTATTCGAGGGGCTACACCTTC.